Sequencing of this T cell receptor (beta chain) was carried out in a study of blood T cells in healthy people across ages. A second 7 to 11 cycle PCR used barcoded and J-beta primers. In TCRdb, the 5' RACE reads were re-called with MiXCR into one record per CDR3 protein. The sample lists about 620,000 distinct CDR3 sequences, 40% to 65% occurring once. In this sample, this clonotype turned up many times. The TCR was taken from a woman of 80 years or more in good health. The sample comprised blood.

In DNA form, the CDR3 reads TGTGCCAGCAGCAATCAAGCGGGAGGGGGCTATAATTCACCCCTCCACTTT. The encoded protein is CASSNQAGGGYNSPLHF. J is TRBJ1-6 and V is TRBV7-2; weak D call: TRBD1 (6 bases). The CDR3 length is 17 residues. V dropped 5 bases and J dropped 3 bases, with 17 bases sitting between them. Germline V gives CDR1 SGHTA, CDR2 FQGNSA.